The 20 T cell receptor beta chains reported below all come from one sample, sequenced in a study of cytomegalovirus exposure and HLA in healthy donors. The PCR had 60 Vbeta and 13 Jbeta primers. Method: immunoSEQ multiplex PCR; TCRdb's copy keeps in-frame clones and lacks some. In all, the sample yields 70,000 or so clones. The source material was PBMCs. The origin of the receptors is a female donor in good health and CMV-seropositive.

This sequence joins TRBV30 and TRBJ2-1, with 13 bases that match TRBD2. This CDR3 comprises 14 residues. V trimming: 5 bases; J trimming: 7 bases; junction bases outside the gene matches: 5. CDR1 is GTSNPN and CDR2 is SVGIG in the germline V gene (reference sequence). The DNA of the CDR3 is TGTGCCTGGCTGGGACTAGCGGGGCCTAATGAGCAGTTCTTC. Protein sequence: CAWLGLAGPNEQFF.

The chain links TRBV10-3 to TRBJ1-1; D unresolved. CDR1 is ENHRY, CDR2 SYGVKD, per germline. CDR3 size: 13 residues. Between the trimmed V and J ends, which lost 7 bases and 2 bases, there was a span of 11 bases. CDR3 in DNA: TGTGCCATCAAAATTGACTTAAACACTGAAGCTTTCTTT. Protein: CAIKIDLNTEAFF.

CDR3: CASSQGSGRYQETQYF. The CDR3 bases are TGCGCCAGCAGCCAGGGCAGCGGGAGGTACCAAGAGACCCAGTACTTC. This chain joins TRBV4-1 and TRBJ2-5; 9 bases match TRBD2. This CDR3 is built from 16 residues. Germline trimming cut 3 bases from V and 0 bases from J; bases unmatched to any gene: 5. The germline V gene encodes CDR1 MGHRA and CDR2 YSYEKL.

The J gene is TRBJ1-3, the V gene TRBV5-5; D ambiguous. Trimming took 2 bases from V and 4 from J, leaving 4 bases between them. This CDR3 contains 12 residues. CDR1 and CDR2 from the germline V gene are SGHKS and YYEKEE (reference sequence). The CDR3 DNA reads TGTGCCAGCAGCTTAGAGGGAAACACCATATATTTT. It encodes CASSLEGNTIYF.

This rearrangement joins TRBV28 to TRBJ1-1; D may be TRBD1 (6 bases). V was pared by 5 bases and J by 0 bases, with 10 bases between. The CDR3 runs to 14 residues. Per the germline V gene, CDR1 is MDHEN and CDR2 is SYDVKM. This CDR3 reads CASSPGQLNTEAFF. CDR3 DNA: TGTGCCAGCAGTCCTGGACAGCTGAACACTGAAGCTTTCTTT.

The chain employs TRBV5-6 and TRBJ2-3; 9 bases fit TRBD2. The CDR3 consists of 15 residues. Germline V gene lookup returns CDR1 SGHDT and CDR2 YYEEEE. Trimming at V came to 7 bases and at J to 5 bases, leaving 11 bases not matched to a gene. CDR3 coding DNA: TGTGCCAGCGGCCAAATTAGCGGGAGAGGAGATACGCAGTATTTT. Amino acids: CASGQISGRGDTQYF.

The CDR3 reads CASSPGQAANTIYF. CDR3 DNA: TGTGCCAGCAGCCCGGGACAGGCGGCAAACACCATATATTTT. V gene TRBV9 combines with J gene TRBJ1-3; TRBD1 matches 8 bases. Germline lookup yields CDR1 SGDLS and CDR2 YYNGEE. The CDR3 consists of 14 residues. The ends lost 4 bases at V and 6 bases at J; junction bases unmatched: 6.

V usage is TRBV5-6 and J usage is TRBJ2-7; D is perhaps TRBD1 (6 bases). The V and J ends lost 4 bases and 5 bases respectively, with 16 bases between them. Germline loops: CDR1 SGHDT, CDR2 YYEEEE. The CDR3 runs 14 residues. The CDR3 DNA reads TGTGCCAGCAGCCCGGTCCAGGGGAGCCACGAGCAGTACTTC. It codes for CASSPVQGSHEQYF. Based on the CDR3 plus reference TRBV5-6 and TRBJ2-7, the full variable domain is DAGVTQSPTHLIKTRGQQVTLRCSPKSGHDTVSWYQQALGQGPQFIFQYYEEEERQRGNFPDRFSGHQFPNYSSELNVNALLLGDSALYLCASSPVQGSHEQYFGPGTRLTVT.

V is TRBV15 and J is TRBJ2-5; 10 positions agree with TRBD1. This CDR3 contains 15 residues. Germline assignment: CDR1 LNHNV and CDR2 YYDKDF (reference sequence). J gave up 4 bases and V 1 base, and 3 bases lay outside the gene matches. CDR3 in amino acids: CATSRATGGPETQYF. DNA of the CDR3: TGTGCCACCAGCAGAGCGACAGGGGGCCCAGAGACCCAGTACTTC.

J is TRBJ2-1 and V is TRBV21-1; the table's TRBD1 call for D was not verified on the DNA. TRBV21-1 is a pseudogene segment. The CDR3 spans 20 residues. Here the CDR3 reads CASSNLSCRYSSMSYNEQFF. The CDR3 DNA reads as TGTGCCAGCAGCAATCTTTCGTGTAGGTACAGCTCTATGTCCTACAATGAGCAGTTCTTC.

The chain carries TRBV10-3 and TRBJ2-1, with a weak D call TRBD2 (5 bases). V was pared by 7 bases and J by 6 bases, with 13 bases between. Germline-derived CDR1 and CDR2 are ENHRY and SYGVKD. The CDR3 runs 13 residues. The CDR3 region is CAIKTRLSNEQFF. The CDR3 coding sequence is TGTGCCATCAAGACCCGACTATCCAATGAGCAGTTCTTC.

The rearrangement links TRBV19 to TRBJ2-3; 8 bases are a match to TRBD1. The junction had 2 bases not matched to a gene; V was cut back by 2 bases and J by 1 base. The CDR3 runs to 15 residues. CDR1 and CDR2 from the germline V gene are LNHDA and SQIVND (reference sequence). CDR3 loop: CASSIQGARTDTQYF. CDR3 DNA sequence: TGTGCCAGTAGTATACAGGGGGCCCGCACAGATACGCAGTATTTT.

The CDR3 DNA reads as TGCGCCAGCAGCCTAGGTACCGGGAGGGCCTCAAATGAGCAGTTCTTC. Its translation: CASSLGTGRASNEQFF. This chain uses TRBV5-1 with TRBJ2-1; TRBD2 matches 8 bases. Losses at the gene ends were 4 bases for V and 7 bases for J; bases not matched to a gene: 13. Germline V gene lookup returns CDR1 SGHRS and CDR2 YFSETQ. The CDR3 totals 16 residues.

The rearrangement uses TRBV29-1 and TRBJ2-7, with D unclear. Germline CDR1 is SQVTM and CDR2 is ANQGSEA. CDR3 length equals 14 residues. The V end was cut by 0 bases, the J end by 0 bases, with 9 bases between. The CDR3, as DNA: TGCAGCGTTGAAGATCCCGAGAGCTCCTACGAGCAGTACTTC. It is translated as CSVEDPESSYEQYF.

The chain recombines TRBV9 with TRBJ1-2; 9 nucleotides align to TRBD1. Germline V lookup: CDR1 SGDLS, CDR2 YYNGEE. The CDR3 is 14 amino acids. Unmatched junction bases numbered 9, after V lost 4 bases and J lost 8 bases. CDR3 sequence reads: CASSLRQGVWGYTF. The DNA for the CDR3 is TGTGCCAGCAGCTTACGACAGGGGGTTTGGGGCTACACCTTC.

The chain employs TRBV25-1 and TRBJ1-4; D is uncertain. Trimming removed 1 base from V and 0 bases from J, with 9 bases in between. The CDR3 extends over 16 amino acids. Germline V gene lookup returns CDR1 MGHDK and CDR2 SYGVNS. The CDR3 bases are TGTGCCAGCAGTGAATTAAACAGAGCAACTAATGAAAAACTGTTTTTT. It is translated as CASSELNRATNEKLFF.

V is TRBV10-3 and J is TRBJ2-7; 7 bases agree with TRBD1. V dropped 7 bases and J dropped 0; count of bases not matched to a gene: 3. CDR3 length: 13 residues. Germline V lookup: CDR1 ENHRY, CDR2 SYGVKD. The CDR3 DNA sequence: TGTGCCATCAAAGGACAGGTCTCCTACGAGCAGTACTTC. It codes for CAIKGQVSYEQYF.

V usage is TRBV2 and J usage is TRBJ2-5; 7 positions agree with TRBD2. Germline lookup yields CDR1 SNHLY and CDR2 FYNNEI. CDR3 length: 13 residues. The J segment lost 1 base and the V segment lost 6 bases, leaving 2 bases of the junction unmatched. CDR3 in DNA: TGTGCCAGCAGGGGGGGGTTCCAAGAGACCCAGTACTTC. This codes for CASRGGFQETQYF.

J is TRBJ1-1 and V is TRBV28; unclear D gene. This CDR3 contains 13 residues. Germline CDR1 and CDR2: MDHEN and SYDVKM. V lost 1 base and J lost 8, with 11 bases in between. CDR3: CASSLSELGEAFF. CDR3 DNA sequence: TGTGCCAGCAGTTTATCAGAACTGGGCGAAGCTTTCTTT. The entire variable domain, with the rest obtained from reference TRBV28 and TRBJ1-1, is as follows: DVKVTQSSRYLVKRTGEKVFLECVQDMDHENMFWYRQDPGLGLRLIYFSYDVKMKEKGDIPEGYSVSREKKERFSLILESASTNQTSMYLCASSLSELGEAFFGQGTRLTVV.

The chain combines TRBV9 with TRBJ1-1; D remains ambiguous. V lost 0 bases to trimming and J lost 0 bases, with 9 bases between them. CDR3 length equals 15 residues. From germline, CDR1 is SGDLS and CDR2 YYNGEE. The CDR3 DNA is TGTGCCAGCAGCGTAGTCGATAGCATGAACACTGAAGCTTTCTTT. Its translation is CASSVVDSMNTEAFF.